Listed here are 21 T cell receptor beta chains from one sample, sequenced in a study of cytotoxic CD8 clonotypes in ibrutinib-treated CLL (dated by TCRdb to 2020 to 2023). Library preparation was by the immunoSEQ multiplex PCR assay. TCRdb limited this immuneACCESS table to in-frame rearrangements with V and J called. A share of clones is missing; checked studies link under half to unresolved V genes, and the rest is unexplained. The sample records approximately 120,000 clones, approximately 80% of which are singletons. In total, the top ten clones hold 3.3% of the sample. The time point label corresponds to: roughly 2 years on ibrutinib. The specimen was PBMCs, collected after 24 months of ibrutinib treatment. Receptor source: a human donor with chronic lymphocytic leukemia.

V is TRBV6-6 and J is TRBJ1-2; D ambiguous. Trimming pared 0 bases from V and 8 bases from J, leaving 10 bases between. Germline CDR1 is MNHNY and CDR2 is SVGAGI (reference sequence). The CDR3 is made up of 13 amino acids. CDR3 coding DNA: TGTGCCAGCAGTTACTCGGGCGAAAGGGGCTACACCTTC. The encoded protein is CASSYSGERGYTF.

The chain couples TRBV19 to TRBJ1-1; TRBD1 matches at 7 bases. Germline loops: CDR1 LNHDA, CDR2 SQIVND (reference sequence). The CDR3 length is 14 residues. Trimming removed 5 bases from V and 7 bases from J; junction bases left unmatched: 10. The CDR3 spells CASSRRLQGGEAFF. CDR3 nucleotide sequence: TGTGCCAGTAGTCGGCGCCTCCAGGGGGGTGAAGCTTTCTTT.

V and J are TRBV4-2 and TRBJ1-5, with unresolved D. Germline V CDR1 and CDR2: LGHNA, YNFKEQ. Trimming stripped 0 bases from V and 15 bases from J, with 15 bases between. The CDR3 sequence is 13 residues long. The CDR3 protein is CASSQDRERTLHF. Here the CDR3 DNA reads TGTGCCAGCAGCCAAGATAGGGAACGTACACTGCATTTT.

The chain recombines TRBV27 with TRBJ2-2; TRBD1 matches 7 bases. Unmatched junction bases numbered 5, after V lost 6 bases and J lost 7 bases. The CDR3 contains 13 residues. The germline CDR1 and CDR2 sequences are MNHEY and SMNVEV (reference sequence). This CDR3 is CASRTGFGGELFF. The CDR3 nucleotides are TGTGCCAGCAGGACAGGGTTCGGCGGGGAGCTGTTTTTT.

This chain joins TRBV18 and TRBJ1-1; 10 bases align to TRBD1. V lost 2 bases to trimming and J lost 6 bases; unmatched junction nucleotides: 3. The germline gives CDR1 KGHSH, CDR2 LQKENI. The CDR3 has 14 amino acids. The CDR3 is CASSPGTGVAEAFF. CDR3 coding DNA: TGTGCCAGCTCACCAGGGACAGGGGTCGCTGAAGCTTTCTTT.

The chain combines TRBV7-8 with TRBJ1-5, with D tentatively TRBD1 (6 bases). V was shortened by 4 bases and J by 5 bases, with 12 bases between the two germline ends. The V gene's germline CDR1 is SGHVS and CDR2 FQNEAQ. The CDR3 covers 14 residues. CDR3 region: CASSSRDNHQPQHF. The CDR3 region has the DNA TGTGCCAGCAGCTCCCGGGACAACCATCAGCCCCAGCATTTT.

This clone was seen a single time. This chain connects TRBV19 to TRBJ2-3; TRBD1 aligns across 8 bases. With 5 bases clipped from V and 1 base from J, the junction kept 5 bases outside the gene matches. Germline lookup yields CDR1 LNHDA and CDR2 SQIVND (reference sequence). The CDR3 is 15 residues long. CDR3 sequence reads: CASSPPGQGTDTQYF. CDR3 sequence (DNA): TGTGCCAGTAGTCCCCCGGGACAGGGCACAGATACGCAGTATTTT.

The CDR3 here is CASSPGLGGIGYTF. The CDR3, as DNA: TGTGCCAGCAGTCCGGGACTCGGGGGAATTGGCTACACCTTC. The chain combines TRBV6-5 with TRBJ1-2; tentatively, D is TRBD1 (5 bases). The CDR3 loop spans 14 amino acids. Germline-derived CDR1 and CDR2 are MNHEY and SVGAGI. V was cut by 5 bases and J by 7 bases, with 17 bases left in between.

V is TRBV23-1 and J is TRBJ1-5; no clear D gene. TRBV23-1 is annotated as an ORF whose role is uncertain. V shed 0 bases and J shed 0 bases, with 9 bases lying between them. The CDR3 is made up of 16 amino acids. This chain's CDR3 is CASSQSKHSSNQPQHF. In DNA, the CDR3 is TGCGCCAGCAGTCAATCGAAACACAGTAGCAATCAGCCCCAGCATTTT.

V and J are TRBV6-1 and TRBJ2-1; D ambiguous. Germline V CDR1 and CDR2: MNHNS, SASEGT. V dropped 1 base and J dropped 0 bases, with 7 bases sitting between them. CDR3 size: 15 residues. CDR3 amino acids: CASSEDPDSYNEQFF. For the CDR3, the DNA is TGTGCCAGCAGTGAAGACCCGGACTCCTACAATGAGCAGTTCTTC.

The gene calls are TRBV2 and TRBJ1-6; D may be TRBD1 (5 bases). This CDR3 contains 17 residues. Per germline, CDR1 SNHLY and CDR2 FYNNEI. Trimming cost V 6 bases and J 8 bases, with 23 bases left between them. The CDR3 nucleotides read TGTGCCAGCAGGCGGGAAGGGGTAGAGTCTTATTATTCACCCCTCCACTTT. It is translated as CASRREGVESYYSPLHF.

This clone was observed a single time. J is TRBJ1-1 and V is TRBV5-1; D uncertain. The CDR3 loop spans 16 amino acids. Per germline, CDR1 SGHRS and CDR2 YFSETQ. V was clipped by 1 base and J by 0 bases, with 13 bases between them. The CDR3 DNA reads as TGCGCCAGCAGCTTGTCTGCCAGTAGAATGAACACTGAAGCTTTCTTT. Its protein product is CASSLSASRMNTEAFF. Based on the CDR3 plus reference TRBV5-1 and TRBJ1-1, the full variable domain is KAGVTQTPRYLIKTRGQQVTLSCSPISGHRSVSWYQQTPGQGLQFLFEYFSETQRNKGNFPGRFSGRQFSNSRSEMNVSTLELGDSALYLCASSLSASRMNTEAFFGQGTRLTVV.

This clone was counted a few times. V and J are TRBV5-4 and TRBJ2-4; TRBD2 aligns across 8 bases. V lost 1 base to trimming and J lost 6 bases; unmatched junction nucleotides: 9. CDR1 is SGHNT, CDR2 YYREEE, per germline (reference sequence). There are 16 residues in the CDR3. The chain's CDR3 is CASSLWASGSGNIQYF. The CDR3 DNA reads as TGTGCCAGCAGCTTGTGGGCTAGCGGGTCGGGAAACATTCAGTACTTC.

This chain joins TRBV9 and TRBJ1-6; D is possibly TRBD1 (6 bases). The V gene's germline CDR1 is SGDLS and CDR2 YYNGEE. The CDR3 runs 15 residues. V lost 0 bases and J 7 bases, leaving 11 bases between the germline ends. CDR3 sequence (DNA): TGTGCCAGCAGCGTAGGGGACATCAGAAATTCACCCCTCCACTTT. Translation gives CASSVGDIRNSPLHF.

This chain joins TRBV7-2 and TRBJ2-3; no clear D gene. Trimming took off 3 bases at V and 3 bases at J, with 10 bases between the two ends. The CDR3 sequence is 14 residues long. The germline CDR1 and CDR2 sequences are SGHTA and FQGNSA. CDR3 loop: CASSLELRTDTQYF. DNA of the CDR3: TGTGCCAGCAGCTTGGAGTTGCGGACAGATACGCAGTATTTT. The full variable domain, completed using reference TRBV7-2 and TRBJ2-3, is GAGVSQSPSNKVTEKGKDVELRCDPISGHTALYWYRQSLGQGLEFLIYFQGNSAPDKSGLPSDRFSAERTGGSVSTLTIQRTQQEDSAVYLCASSLELRTDTQYFGPGTRLTVL.

The V and J genes are TRBV9 and TRBJ2-7; tentative D call: TRBD2 (6 bases). The CDR3 consists of 13 residues. With 4 bases removed from V and 6 bases from J, the gap between germline ends came to 14 bases. Germline values: CDR1 SGDLS, CDR2 YYNGEE. The CDR3 here is CASSTHRGGEQYF. The CDR3 coding sequence is TGTGCCAGCAGCACCCACCGGGGAGGCGAGCAGTACTTC.

The chain has TRBV21-1 and TRBJ1-6. TRBV21-1 is a listed pseudogene. This CDR3 has 21 residues. The chain's CDR3 is CASSKGPGEGTESSYNSPLHF. In DNA, the CDR3 is TGTGCCAGCAGCAAAGGTCCGGGGGAGGGGACGGAGAGCTCCTATAATTCACCCCTCCACTTT.

This sequence joins TRBV2 and TRBJ2-7; 8 bases fit TRBD1. Germline-derived CDR1 and CDR2 are SNHLY and FYNNEI. J lost 1 base, V lost 3 bases, and 8 bases had no gene match. The CDR3 length is 16 residues. The CDR3 sequence is CASSEAGTGKSYEQYF. As DNA, the CDR3 is TGTGCCAGCAGTGAGGCCGGGACAGGAAAATCCTACGAGCAGTACTTC.

The chain joins TRBV7-8 to TRBJ2-5; a possible D gene is TRBD1 (6 bases). Deletions cut 2 bases from V and 2 bases from J, with 12 bases between. The CDR3 consists of 15 residues. The germline gives CDR1 SGHVS, CDR2 FQNEAQ. Here the CDR3 reads CASSLRPGTQETQYF. For the CDR3, the DNA is TGTGCCAGCAGCTTAAGGCCAGGGACACAAGAGACCCAGTACTTC.

This clone was seen just once. The chain couples TRBV5-5 to TRBJ2-1; 10 bases are a match to TRBD1. From germline, CDR1 is SGHKS and CDR2 YYEKEE (reference sequence). V trimming: 1 base; J trimming: 6 bases; junction bases outside the gene matches: 4. CDR3 length: 15 residues. CDR3 sequence reads: CASSLWDRGRNEQFF. Written as DNA, the CDR3 is TGTGCCAGCAGCTTGTGGGACAGGGGACGCAATGAGCAGTTCTTC.

The J gene is TRBJ2-7, the V gene TRBV6-5, with 7 bases aligning to TRBD1. The CDR3 runs 14 residues. CDR1 and CDR2 (germline): MNHEY, SVGAGI. The V and J ends lost 5 bases and 0 bases, in that order; junction bases with no gene match: 4. The CDR3 DNA reads TGTGCCAGCAGTCAGACAGGGTCCTCCTACGAGCAGTACTTC. Its protein is CASSQTGSSYEQYF.